This T cell receptor (beta chain) is from a study of T cells in Graves' hyperthyroidism and ophthalmopathy. Turning to the study itself: Staff took peripheral blood when the initial diagnosis was made, before any treatment began.

Regarding the study as a whole: Stable hyperthyroidism was told apart from ophthalmopathy by a model built on 13 V-J features.

In this sample, this clonotype turned up many times. Its antigen is unknown. PBMCs were collected from a roughly 10 ml volume of fresh peripheral blood. From RNA transcripts, TCR beta CDR3 regions were amplified. TCR CDR3 underwent first-round RT-PCR with the HTBI primer set. Each CDR3 protein gets one entry after TCRdb re-called the multiplex PCR reads with MiXCR. The profile shows about 560,000 distinct CDR3 sequences, approximately 14% of them singletons. Sample: blood. The sequence came from a young woman with Graves' hyperthyroidism.

The DNA for the CDR3 is TGTGCCAGCAGCTTGATACTAGCGGGAGGCGAGCAGTACTTC. It specifies CASSLILAGGEQYF. The rearrangement uses TRBV5-8 and TRBJ2-7; 12 bases line up with TRBD2. Trimming removed 1 base from V and 6 bases from J; junction bases left unmatched: 2. Per germline, CDR1 SGHTS and CDR2 YDEGEE. This CDR3 has 14 amino acids.